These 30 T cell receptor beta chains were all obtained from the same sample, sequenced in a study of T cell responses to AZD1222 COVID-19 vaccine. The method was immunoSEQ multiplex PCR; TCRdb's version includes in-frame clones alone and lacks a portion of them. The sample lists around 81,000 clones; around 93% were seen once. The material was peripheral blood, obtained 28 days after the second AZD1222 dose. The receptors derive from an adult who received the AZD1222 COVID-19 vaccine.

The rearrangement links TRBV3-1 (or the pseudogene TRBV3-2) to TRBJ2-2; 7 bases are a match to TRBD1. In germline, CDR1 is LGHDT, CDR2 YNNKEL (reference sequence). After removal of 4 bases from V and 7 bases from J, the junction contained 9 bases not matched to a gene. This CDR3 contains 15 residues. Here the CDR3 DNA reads TGTGCCAGCAGCCCCCGAGACAGGGCCCACGGGGAGCTGTTTTTT. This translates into CASSPRDRAHGELFF.

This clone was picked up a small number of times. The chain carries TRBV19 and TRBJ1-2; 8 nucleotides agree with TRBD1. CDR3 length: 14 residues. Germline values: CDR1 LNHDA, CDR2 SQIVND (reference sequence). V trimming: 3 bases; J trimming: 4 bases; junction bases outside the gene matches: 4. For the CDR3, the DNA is TGTGCCAGTAGTATTGACAGGGGAAGCTATGGCTACACCTTC. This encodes CASSIDRGSYGYTF.

In DNA, the CDR3 is TGTGCCAGCAGTGATCCCAACCTATGGCGGGACCCCTTCTTC. It specifies CASSDPNLWRDPFF. This chain links TRBV2 with TRBJ2-1; D possibly corresponds to TRBD2 (6 bases). The CDR3 covers 14 residues. Per germline, CDR1 SNHLY and CDR2 FYNNEI. Trimming pared 3 bases from V and 16 bases from J, leaving 22 bases between.

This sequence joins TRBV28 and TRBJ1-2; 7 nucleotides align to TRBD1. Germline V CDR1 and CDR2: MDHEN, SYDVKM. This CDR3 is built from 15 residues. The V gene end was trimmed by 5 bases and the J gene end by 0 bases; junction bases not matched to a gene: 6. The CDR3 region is CASSTGQIANYGYTF. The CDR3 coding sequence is TGTGCCAGCAGTACGGGACAGATAGCTAACTATGGCTACACCTTC.

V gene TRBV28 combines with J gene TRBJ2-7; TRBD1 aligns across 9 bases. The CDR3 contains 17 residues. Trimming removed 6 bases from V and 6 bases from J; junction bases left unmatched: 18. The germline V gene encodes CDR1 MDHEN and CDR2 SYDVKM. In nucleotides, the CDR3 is TGTGCCAGCAGAACAGGGGGCGCTGGAGCGGGCTTAAGCGAGCAGTACTTC. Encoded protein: CASRTGGAGAGLSEQYF.

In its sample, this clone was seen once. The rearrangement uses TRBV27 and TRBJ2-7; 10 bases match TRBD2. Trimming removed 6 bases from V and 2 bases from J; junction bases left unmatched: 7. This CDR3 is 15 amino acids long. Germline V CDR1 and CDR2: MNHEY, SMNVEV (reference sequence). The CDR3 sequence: CASSRSGRGTYEQYF. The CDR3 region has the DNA TGTGCCAGCAGCCGAAGCGGGAGGGGAACCTACGAGCAGTACTTC.

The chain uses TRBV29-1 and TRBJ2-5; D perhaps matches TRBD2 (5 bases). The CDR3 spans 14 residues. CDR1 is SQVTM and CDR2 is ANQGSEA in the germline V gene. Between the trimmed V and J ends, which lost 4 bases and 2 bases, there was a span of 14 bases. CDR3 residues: CSVGTLRRQETQYF. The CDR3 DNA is TGCAGCGTTGGGACCCTAAGGAGGCAAGAGACCCAGTACTTC. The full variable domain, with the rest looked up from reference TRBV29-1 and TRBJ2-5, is SAVISQKPSRDICQRGTSLTIQCQVDSQVTMMFWYRQQPGQSLTLIATANQGSEATYESGFVIDKFPISRPNLTFSTLTVSNMSPEDSSIYLCSVGTLRRQETQYFGPGTRLLVL.

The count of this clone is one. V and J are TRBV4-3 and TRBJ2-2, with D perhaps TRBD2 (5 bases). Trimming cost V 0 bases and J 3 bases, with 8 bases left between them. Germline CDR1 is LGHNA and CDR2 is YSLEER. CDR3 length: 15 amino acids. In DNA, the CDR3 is TGCGCCAGCAGCCAAGACCAACTAGACACCGGGGAGCTGTTTTTT. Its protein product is CASSQDQLDTGELFF.

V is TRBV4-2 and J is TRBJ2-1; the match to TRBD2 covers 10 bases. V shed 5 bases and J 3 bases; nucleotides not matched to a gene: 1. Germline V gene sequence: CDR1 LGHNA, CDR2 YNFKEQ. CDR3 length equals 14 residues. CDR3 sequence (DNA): TGTGCCAGCAGCACTAGCGGGAACTACAATGAGCAGTTCTTC. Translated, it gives CASSTSGNYNEQFF.

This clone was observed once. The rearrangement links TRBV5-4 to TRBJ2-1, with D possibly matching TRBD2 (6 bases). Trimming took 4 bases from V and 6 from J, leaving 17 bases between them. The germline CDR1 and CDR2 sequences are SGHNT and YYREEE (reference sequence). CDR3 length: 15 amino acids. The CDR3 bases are TGTGCCAGCAGCGCCCTCGGCGGGATCGGCAATGAGCAGTTCTTC. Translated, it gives CASSALGGIGNEQFF.

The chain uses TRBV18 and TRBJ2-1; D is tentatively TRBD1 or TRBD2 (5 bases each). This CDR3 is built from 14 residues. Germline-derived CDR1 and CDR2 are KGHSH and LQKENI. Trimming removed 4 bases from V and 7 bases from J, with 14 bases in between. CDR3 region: CASSLSGTSNEQFF. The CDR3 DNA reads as TGTGCCAGCTCACTTTCCGGGACCTCAAATGAGCAGTTCTTC.

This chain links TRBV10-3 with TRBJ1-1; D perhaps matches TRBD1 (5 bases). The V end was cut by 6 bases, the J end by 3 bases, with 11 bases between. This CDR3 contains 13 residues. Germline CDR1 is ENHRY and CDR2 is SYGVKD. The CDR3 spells CAISRAGYTEAFF. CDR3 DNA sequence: TGTGCCATCAGCAGGGCGGGGTACACTGAAGCTTTCTTT.

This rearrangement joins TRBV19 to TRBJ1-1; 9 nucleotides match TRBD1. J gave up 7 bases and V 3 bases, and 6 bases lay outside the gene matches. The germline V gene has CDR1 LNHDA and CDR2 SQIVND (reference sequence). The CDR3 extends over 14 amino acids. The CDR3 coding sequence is TGTGCCAGTAGTATCACAGGGGGCGATAATGAAGCTTTCTTT. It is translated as CASSITGGDNEAFF.

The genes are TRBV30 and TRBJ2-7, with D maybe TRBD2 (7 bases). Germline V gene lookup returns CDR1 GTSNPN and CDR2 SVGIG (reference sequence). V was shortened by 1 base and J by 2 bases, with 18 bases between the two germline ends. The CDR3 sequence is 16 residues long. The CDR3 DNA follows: TGTGCCTGGAGTGGGGGCGTTGGGGGGGCCGCCTACGAGCAGTACTTC. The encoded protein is CAWSGGVGGAAYEQYF.

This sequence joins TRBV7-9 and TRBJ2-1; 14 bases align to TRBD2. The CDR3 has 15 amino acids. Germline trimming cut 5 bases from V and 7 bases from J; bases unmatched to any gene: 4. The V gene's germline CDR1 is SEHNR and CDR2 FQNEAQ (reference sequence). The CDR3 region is CASSPGLAGDNEQFF. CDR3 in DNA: TGTGCCAGCAGCCCGGGACTAGCGGGAGATAATGAGCAGTTCTTC. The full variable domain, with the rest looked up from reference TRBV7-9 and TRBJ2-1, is DTGVSQNPRHKITKRGQNVTFRCDPISEHNRLYWYRQTLGQGPEFLTYFQNEAQLEKSRLLSDRFSAERPKGSFSTLEIQRTEQGDSAMYLCASSPGLAGDNEQFFGPGTRLTVL.

CDR3 amino acids: CASLPDSNQPQHF. CDR3 nucleotide sequence: TGTGCCAGCTTGCCGGACAGCAATCAGCCCCAGCATTTT. The chain uses TRBV2 and TRBJ1-5; D is undetermined. Trimming took 8 bases from V and 1 from J, leaving 9 bases between them. The CDR3 runs 13 residues. Germline CDR1 and CDR2: SNHLY and FYNNEI.

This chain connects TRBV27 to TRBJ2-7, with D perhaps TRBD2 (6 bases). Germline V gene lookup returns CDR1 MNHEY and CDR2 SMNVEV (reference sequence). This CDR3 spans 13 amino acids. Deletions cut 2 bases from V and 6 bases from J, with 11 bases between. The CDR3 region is CASSLREQREQYF. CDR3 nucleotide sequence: TGTGCCAGCAGTTTACGGGAGCAACGCGAGCAGTACTTC.

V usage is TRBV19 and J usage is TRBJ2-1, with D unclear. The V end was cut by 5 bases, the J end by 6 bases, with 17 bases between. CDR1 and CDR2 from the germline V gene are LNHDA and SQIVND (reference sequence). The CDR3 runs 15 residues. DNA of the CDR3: TGTGCCAGTAGTCCTAAGGATCGGGTGCTCAATGAGCAGTTCTTC. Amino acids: CASSPKDRVLNEQFF.

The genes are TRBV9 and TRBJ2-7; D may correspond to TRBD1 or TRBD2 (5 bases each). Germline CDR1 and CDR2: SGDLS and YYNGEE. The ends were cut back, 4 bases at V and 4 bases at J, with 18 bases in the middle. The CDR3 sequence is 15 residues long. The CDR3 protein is CASSPVGPREYEQYF. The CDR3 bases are TGTGCCAGCAGCCCCGTGGGACCCAGGGAATACGAGCAGTACTTC.

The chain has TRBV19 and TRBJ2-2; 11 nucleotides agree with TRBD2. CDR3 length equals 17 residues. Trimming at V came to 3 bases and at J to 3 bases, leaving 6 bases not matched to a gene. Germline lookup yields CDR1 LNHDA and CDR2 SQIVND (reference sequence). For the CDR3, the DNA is TGTGCCAGTAGTATTATCACTAGCGGGAGAGACACCGGGGAGCTGTTTTTT. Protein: CASSIITSGRDTGELFF.

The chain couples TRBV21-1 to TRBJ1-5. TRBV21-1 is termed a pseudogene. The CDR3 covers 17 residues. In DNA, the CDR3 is TGTGCCAGCAGCAAAGATAGCGGGGTTCATAGCAATCAGCCCCAGCATTTT. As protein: CASSKDSGVHSNQPQHF.

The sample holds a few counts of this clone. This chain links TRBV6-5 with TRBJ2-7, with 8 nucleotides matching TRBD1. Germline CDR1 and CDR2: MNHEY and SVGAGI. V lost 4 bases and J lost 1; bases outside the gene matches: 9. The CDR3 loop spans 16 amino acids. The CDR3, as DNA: TGTGCCAGCAGTTCCTCGGACAGGGTGACATCCTACGAGCAGTACTTC. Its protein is CASSSSDRVTSYEQYF.

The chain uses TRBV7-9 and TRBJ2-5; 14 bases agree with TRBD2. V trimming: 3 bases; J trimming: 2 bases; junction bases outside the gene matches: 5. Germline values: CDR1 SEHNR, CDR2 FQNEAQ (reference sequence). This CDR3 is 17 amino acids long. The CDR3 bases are TGTGCCAGCAGCTTTCCCAGACTAGCGGGAGGGCAAGAGACCCAGTACTTC. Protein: CASSFPRLAGGQETQYF.

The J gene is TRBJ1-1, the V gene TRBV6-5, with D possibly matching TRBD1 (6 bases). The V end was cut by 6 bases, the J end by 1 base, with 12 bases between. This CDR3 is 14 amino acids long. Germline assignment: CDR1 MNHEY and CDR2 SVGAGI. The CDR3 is CASSAQGRNTEAFF. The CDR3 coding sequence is TGTGCCAGCAGCGCCCAGGGGAGGAACACTGAAGCTTTCTTT.

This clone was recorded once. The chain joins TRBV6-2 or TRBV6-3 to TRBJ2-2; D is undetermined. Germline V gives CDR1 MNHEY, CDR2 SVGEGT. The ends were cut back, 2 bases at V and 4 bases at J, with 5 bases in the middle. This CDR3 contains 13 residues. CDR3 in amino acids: CASSYQSTGELFF. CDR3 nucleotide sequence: TGTGCCAGCAGTTACCAGAGCACCGGGGAGCTGTTTTTT.

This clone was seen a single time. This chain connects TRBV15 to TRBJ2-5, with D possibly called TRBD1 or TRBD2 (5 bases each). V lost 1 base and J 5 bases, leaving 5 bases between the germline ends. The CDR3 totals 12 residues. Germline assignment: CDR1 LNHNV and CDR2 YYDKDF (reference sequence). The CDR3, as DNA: TGTGCCACCAGCAGAGGGGGGGAGACCCAGTACTTC. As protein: CATSRGGETQYF.

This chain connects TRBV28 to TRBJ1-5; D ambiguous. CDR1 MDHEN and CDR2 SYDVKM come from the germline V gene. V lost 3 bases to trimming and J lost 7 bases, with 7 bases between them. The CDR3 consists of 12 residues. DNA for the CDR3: TGTGCCAGCAGTTTGGGGTTGCAGCCCCAGCATTTT. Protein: CASSLGLQPQHF.

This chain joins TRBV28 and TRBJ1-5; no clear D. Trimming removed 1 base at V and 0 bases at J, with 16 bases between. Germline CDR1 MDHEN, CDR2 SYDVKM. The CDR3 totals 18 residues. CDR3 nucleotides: TGTGCCAGCAGTTTATCTAACCCGAGGGCTTATAGCAATCAGCCCCAGCATTTT. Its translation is CASSLSNPRAYSNQPQHF.

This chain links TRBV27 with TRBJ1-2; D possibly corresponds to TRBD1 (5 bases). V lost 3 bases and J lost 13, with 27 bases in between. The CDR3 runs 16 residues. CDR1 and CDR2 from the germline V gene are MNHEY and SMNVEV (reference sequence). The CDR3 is CASSFSPLPTGSPFTF. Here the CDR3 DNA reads TGTGCCAGCAGTTTCTCCCCCTTACCCACAGGATCCCCCTTCACCTTC.

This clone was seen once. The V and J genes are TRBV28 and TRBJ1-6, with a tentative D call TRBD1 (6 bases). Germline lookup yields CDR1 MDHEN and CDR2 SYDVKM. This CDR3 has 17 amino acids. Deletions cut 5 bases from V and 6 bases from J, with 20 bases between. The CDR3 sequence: CASSRGDFPVSNSPLHF. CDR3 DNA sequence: TGTGCCAGCAGTAGGGGGGATTTCCCGGTCAGTAATTCACCCCTCCACTTT.